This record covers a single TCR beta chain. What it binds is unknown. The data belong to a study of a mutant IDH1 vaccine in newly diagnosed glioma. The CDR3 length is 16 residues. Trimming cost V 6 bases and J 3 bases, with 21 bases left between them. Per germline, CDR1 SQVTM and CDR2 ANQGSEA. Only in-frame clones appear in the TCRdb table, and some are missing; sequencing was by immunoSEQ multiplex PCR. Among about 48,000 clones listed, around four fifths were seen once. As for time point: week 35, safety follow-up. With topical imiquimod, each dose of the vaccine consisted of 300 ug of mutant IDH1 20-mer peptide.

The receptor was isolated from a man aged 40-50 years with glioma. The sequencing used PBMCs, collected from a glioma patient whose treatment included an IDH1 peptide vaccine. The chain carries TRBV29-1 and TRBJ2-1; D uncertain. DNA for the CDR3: TGCAGCGTCGCCTTGACTTGGTTAGCTTACTACAATGAGCAGTTCTTC. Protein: CSVALTWLAYYNEQFF.